The 2 T cell receptor beta chains listed next were all sequenced from one sample in a study of blood T cell repertoires in COVID-19. The table came from immunoSEQ multiplex PCR; TCRdb's copy has only in-frame clones and leaves some out. The sample consists of fewer than 200,000 clones, about four fifths of them appearing once. The sequenced sample consisted of peripheral blood. These receptors came from an elderly woman with COVID-19, enrolled during active disease.

The chain employs TRBV9 and TRBJ2-5, with TRBD2 as a possible D gene (6 bases). The CDR3 covers 18 residues. Trimming pared 0 bases from V and 4 bases from J, leaving 22 bases between. Germline loops: CDR1 SGDLS, CDR2 YYNGEE. The DNA of the CDR3 is TGTGCCAGCAGCGTAGCTACGTGGGACTCCGGATGGGGAGAGACCCAGTACTTC. Protein: CASSVATWDSGWGETQYF.

This clone has just a few counts. V usage is TRBV3-1 (or the pseudogene TRBV3-2) and J usage is TRBJ2-7; D unclear. Germline-derived CDR1 and CDR2 are LGHDT and YNNKEL (reference sequence). V shed 5 bases and J shed 1 base, with 9 bases lying between them. The CDR3 has 13 residues. CDR3 sequence (DNA): TGTGCCAGCAGCGGTGACGGGTCCTACGAGCAGTACTTC. As protein: CASSGDGSYEQYF.